This T cell receptor (beta chain) is from a study of blood T cell repertoires in COVID-19. As for the study in general: Acute and convalescent COVID-19 specimens originated in the United States, Italy and Spain. Sample material is recorded as cDNA or gDNA derived from T cells, B-cell-depleted T cells, or PBMCs.

V shed 2 bases, J shed 0 bases, and the junction held 4 bases outside the gene matches. This CDR3 has 15 amino acids. The germline V gene has CDR1 SGHNT and CDR2 YENEEA. In the study's own analysis: Reference gene primer amplification gave nucleated cell count estimates. Using immunoSEQ multiplex PCR, the repertoire was profiled, and TCRdb retains in-frame clones only, with some absent. V and J calls and clone size are as listed in that table; D and trimming were resolved from the DNA. The data show around 85,000 clones, more than 70% seen once. The chain employs TRBV11-3 and TRBJ2-7; 7 nucleotides line up with TRBD1. Input material: peripheral blood. The receptor was derived from a man aged 50-59 years with active COVID-19. CDR3 residues: CASSLSGTASYEQYF. The CDR3, as DNA: TGTGCCAGCAGCTTATCCGGGACAGCCTCCTACGAGCAGTACTTC. Drawing the rest from reference TRBV11-3 and TRBJ2-7, the complete variable domain is EAGVVQSPRYKIIEKKQPVAFWCNPISGHNTLYWYLQNLGQGPELLIRYENEEAVDDSQLPKDRFSAERLKGVDSTLKIQPAELGDSAVYLCASSLSGTASYEQYFGPGTRLTVT.